Listed below are T cell receptor beta chains from one sample, sequenced in a study of cytomegalovirus exposure and HLA in healthy donors. TCRdb's table, derived via immunoSEQ multiplex PCR, lists solely in-frame clones and lacks some. The data hold more than 200,000 clones, with 75% to 85% observed a single time. What was sequenced was PBMCs. The receptors were gathered from a girl between 10 and 17 years old in good health and CMV-seronegative. The CDR3 runs from the conserved cysteine through the conserved F or W. The order of the fields is D gene, J gene, V gene, CDR3 protein, CDR3 DNA. The D gene is left open where the match is weak.

d_gene: NA; j_gene: TRBJ2-7; v_gene: TRBV11-2; CDR3aa: CASSLVQAYEQYF; CDR3nt: TGTGCCAGCAGCTTAGTACAGGCGTACGAGCAGTACTTC
d_gene: TRBD1; j_gene: TRBJ2-7; v_gene: TRBV25-1; CDR3aa: CASSEPGDRDEQYF; CDR3nt: TGTGCCAGCAGTGAACCCGGGGACAGGGACGAGCAGTACTTC
d_gene: NA; j_gene: TRBJ1-5; v_gene: TRBV19; CDR3aa: CASSIVGGNSNQPQHF; CDR3nt: TGTGCCAGTAGTATAGTCGGAGGGAACAGCAATCAGCCCCAGCATTTT
d_gene: TRBD2; j_gene: TRBJ2-7; v_gene: TRBV9; CDR3aa: CASSPLPGGRAYRYEQYF; CDR3nt: TGTGCCAGCAGCCCACTCCCGGGCGGGAGGGCCTATAGGTACGAGCAGTACTTC
d_gene: TRBD2; j_gene: TRBJ2-7; v_gene: TRBV6-5; CDR3aa: CASSLAGEAYEQYF; CDR3nt: TGTGCCAGCAGTTTAGCGGGGGAGGCCTACGAGCAGTACTTC
d_gene: NA; j_gene: TRBJ1-1; v_gene: TRBV10-2; CDR3aa: CASRPRGLNTEAFF; CDR3nt: TGCGCCAGCAGACCCAGGGGTCTAAACACTGAAGCTTTCTTT
d_gene: NA; j_gene: TRBJ2-3; v_gene: TRBV19; CDR3aa: CASIGGRGAQYF; CDR3nt: TGTGCCAGTATAGGGGGGAGGGGGGCGCAGTATTTT
d_gene: NA; j_gene: TRBJ2-7; v_gene: TRBV19; CDR3aa: CASSRGGAGGEQYF; CDR3nt: TGTGCCAGTAGCCGCGGAGGGGCCGGCGGCGAGCAGTACTTC
d_gene: NA; j_gene: TRBJ1-2; v_gene: TRBV20-1; CDR3aa: CSARGAPGDTF; CDR3nt: TGCAGTGCTAGGGGGGCGCCCGGTGATACCTTC
d_gene: NA; j_gene: TRBJ2-3; v_gene: TRBV6-1; CDR3aa: CASSRDKTQTDTQYF; CDR3nt: TGTGCCAGCAGTCGTGACAAGACACAAACAGATACGCAGTATTTT